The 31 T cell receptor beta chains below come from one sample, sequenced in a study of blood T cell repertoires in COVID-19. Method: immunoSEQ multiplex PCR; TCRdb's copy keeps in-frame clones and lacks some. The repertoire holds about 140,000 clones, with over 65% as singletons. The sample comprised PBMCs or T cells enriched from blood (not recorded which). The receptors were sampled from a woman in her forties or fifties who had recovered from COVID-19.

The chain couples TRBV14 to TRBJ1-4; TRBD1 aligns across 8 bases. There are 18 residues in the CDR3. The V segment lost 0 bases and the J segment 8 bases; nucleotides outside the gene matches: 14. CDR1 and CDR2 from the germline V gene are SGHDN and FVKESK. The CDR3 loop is CASSQDGPGGKLEEKLFF. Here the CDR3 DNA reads TGTGCCAGCAGCCAAGATGGTCCAGGGGGCAAGTTAGAAGAAAAACTGTTTTTT.

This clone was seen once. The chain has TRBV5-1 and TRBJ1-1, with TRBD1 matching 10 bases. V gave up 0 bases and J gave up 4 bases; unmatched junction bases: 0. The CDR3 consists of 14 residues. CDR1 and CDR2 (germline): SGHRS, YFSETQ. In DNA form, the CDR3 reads TGCGCCAGCAGCTTGGGGACAGGGGGCACTGAAGCTTTCTTT. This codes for CASSLGTGGTEAFF.

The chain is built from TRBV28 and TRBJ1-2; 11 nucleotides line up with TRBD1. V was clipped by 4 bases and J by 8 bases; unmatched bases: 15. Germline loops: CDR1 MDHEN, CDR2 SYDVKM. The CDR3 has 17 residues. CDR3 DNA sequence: TGTGCCAGCAGTTCCGCCGGACAGGGGGCGCCGGAGTCGGGCTACACCTTC. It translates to CASSSAGQGAPESGYTF.

The CDR3 spells CASSEGGTGDYEQYV. The CDR3 bases are TGTGCCAGCAGTGAAGGCGGGACGGGAGACTACGAGCAGTACGTC. The chain carries TRBV6-1 and TRBJ2-7; the D gene is possibly TRBD2 (6 bases). V lost 1 base, J lost 3 bases, and 13 bases lay in between. The CDR3 is 15 residues long. Germline-derived CDR1 and CDR2 are MNHNS and SASEGT.

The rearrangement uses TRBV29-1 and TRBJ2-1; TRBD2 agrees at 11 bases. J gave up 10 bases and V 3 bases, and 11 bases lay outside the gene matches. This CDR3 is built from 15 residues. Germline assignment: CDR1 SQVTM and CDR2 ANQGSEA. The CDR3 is CSVEDRLAGGREQFF. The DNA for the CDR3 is TGCAGCGTTGAGGATCGGCTAGCGGGGGGACGCGAGCAGTTCTTC.

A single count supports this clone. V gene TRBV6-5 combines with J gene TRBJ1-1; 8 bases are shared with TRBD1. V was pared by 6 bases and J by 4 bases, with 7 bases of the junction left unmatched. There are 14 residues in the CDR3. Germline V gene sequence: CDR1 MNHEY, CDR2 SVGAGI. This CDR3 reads CASSLDRAGTEAFF. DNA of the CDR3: TGTGCCAGCAGCCTGGACAGGGCAGGCACTGAAGCTTTCTTT.

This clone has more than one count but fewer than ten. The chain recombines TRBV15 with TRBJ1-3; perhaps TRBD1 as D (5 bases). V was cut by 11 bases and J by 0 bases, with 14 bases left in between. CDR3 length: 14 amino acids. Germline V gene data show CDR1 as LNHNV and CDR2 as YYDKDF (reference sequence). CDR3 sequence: CAVPTVDSGNTIYF. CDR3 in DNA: TGTGCCGTCCCGACAGTCGACTCTGGAAACACCATATATTTT. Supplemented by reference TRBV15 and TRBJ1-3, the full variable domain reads DAMVIQNPRYQVTQFGKPVTLSCSQTLNHNVMYWYQQKSSQAPKLLFHYYDKDFNNEADTPDNFQSRRPNTSFCFLDIRSPGLGDTAMYLCAVPTVDSGNTIYFGEGSWLTVV.

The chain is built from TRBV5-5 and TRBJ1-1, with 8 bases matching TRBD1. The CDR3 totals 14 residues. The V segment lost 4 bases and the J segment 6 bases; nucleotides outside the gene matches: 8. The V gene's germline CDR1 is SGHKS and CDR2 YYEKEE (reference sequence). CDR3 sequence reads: CASSGRQGIPEAFF. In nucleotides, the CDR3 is TGTGCCAGCAGCGGACGACAGGGGATACCTGAAGCTTTCTTT.

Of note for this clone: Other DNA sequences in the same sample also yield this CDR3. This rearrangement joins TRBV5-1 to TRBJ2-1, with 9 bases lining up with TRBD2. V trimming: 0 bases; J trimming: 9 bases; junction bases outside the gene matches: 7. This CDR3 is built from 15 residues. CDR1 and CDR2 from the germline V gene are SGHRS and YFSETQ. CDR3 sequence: CASSLVPSGEGEQFF. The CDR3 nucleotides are TGCGCCAGCAGCTTGGTTCCTAGCGGGGAGGGTGAGCAGTTCTTC.

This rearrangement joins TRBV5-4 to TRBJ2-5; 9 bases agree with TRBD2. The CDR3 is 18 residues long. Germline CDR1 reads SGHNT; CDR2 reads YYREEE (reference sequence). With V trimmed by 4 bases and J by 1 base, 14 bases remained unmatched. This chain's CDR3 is CASSNKISGGLLQETQYF. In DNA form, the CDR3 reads TGTGCCAGCAGCAACAAAATTAGCGGGGGACTACTCCAAGAGACCCAGTACTTC.

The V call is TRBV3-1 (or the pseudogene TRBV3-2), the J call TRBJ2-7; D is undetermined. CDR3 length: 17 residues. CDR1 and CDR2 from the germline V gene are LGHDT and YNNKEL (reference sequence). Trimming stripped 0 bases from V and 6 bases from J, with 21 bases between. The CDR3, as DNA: TGTGCCAGCAGCCAAGACGCACCCTCCCCCCAAACGGGCGAGCAGTACTTC. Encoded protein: CASSQDAPSPQTGEQYF.

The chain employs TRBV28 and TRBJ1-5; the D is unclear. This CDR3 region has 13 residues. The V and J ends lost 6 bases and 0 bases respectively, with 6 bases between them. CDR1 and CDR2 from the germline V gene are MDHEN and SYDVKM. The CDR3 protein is CASRLNSNQPQHF. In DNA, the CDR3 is TGTGCCAGCAGACTAAATAGCAATCAGCCCCAGCATTTT.

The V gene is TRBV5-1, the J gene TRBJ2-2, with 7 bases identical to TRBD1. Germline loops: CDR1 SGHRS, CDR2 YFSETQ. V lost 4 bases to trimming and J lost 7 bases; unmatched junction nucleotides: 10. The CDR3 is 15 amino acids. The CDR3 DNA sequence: TGCGCCAGCAGCACGCAGACAGGGCACAGCGGGGAGCTGTTTTTT. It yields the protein CASSTQTGHSGELFF.

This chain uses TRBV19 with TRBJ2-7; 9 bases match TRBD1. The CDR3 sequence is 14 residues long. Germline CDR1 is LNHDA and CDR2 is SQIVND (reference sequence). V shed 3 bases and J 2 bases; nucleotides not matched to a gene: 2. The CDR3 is CASSIWTGAYEQYF. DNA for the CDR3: TGTGCCAGTAGTATTTGGACAGGGGCCTACGAGCAGTACTTC.

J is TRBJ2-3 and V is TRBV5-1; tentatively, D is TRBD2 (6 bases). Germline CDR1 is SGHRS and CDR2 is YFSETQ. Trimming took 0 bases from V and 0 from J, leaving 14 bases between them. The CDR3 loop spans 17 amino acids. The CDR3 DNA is TGCGCCAGCAGCTTGGAAGGCGCGGGGCGAAGCACAGATACGCAGTATTTT. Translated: CASSLEGAGRSTDTQYF.

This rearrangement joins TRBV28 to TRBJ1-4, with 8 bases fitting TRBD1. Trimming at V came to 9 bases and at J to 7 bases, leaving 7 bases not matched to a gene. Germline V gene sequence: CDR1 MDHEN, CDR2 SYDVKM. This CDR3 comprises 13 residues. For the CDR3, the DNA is TGTGCCAGTACAGGGGGGTGGGGTGAAAAACTGTTTTTT. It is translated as CASTGGWGEKLFF.

The CDR3 nucleotides read TGTGCCACCAGCAGAGATACCCAGGGCCAGCCCCAGCATTTT. The encoded protein is CATSRDTQGQPQHF. The chain recombines TRBV15 with TRBJ1-5; D might be TRBD1 (5 bases). V lost 0 bases and J 7 bases, leaving 10 bases between the germline ends. CDR1 and CDR2 (germline): LNHNV, YYDKDF (reference sequence). CDR3 length equals 14 residues.

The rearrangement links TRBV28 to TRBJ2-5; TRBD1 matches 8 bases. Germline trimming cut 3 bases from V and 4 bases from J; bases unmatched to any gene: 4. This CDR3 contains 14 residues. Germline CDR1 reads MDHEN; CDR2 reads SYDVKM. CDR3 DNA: TGTGCCAGCAGTTTTGCAGGGGGCGCAGAGACCCAGTACTTC. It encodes CASSFAGGAETQYF.

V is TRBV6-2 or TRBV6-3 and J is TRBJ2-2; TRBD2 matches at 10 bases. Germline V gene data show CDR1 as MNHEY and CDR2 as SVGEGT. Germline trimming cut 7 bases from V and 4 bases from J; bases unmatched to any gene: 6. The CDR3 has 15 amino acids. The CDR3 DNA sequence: TGTGCCAGCACCCCAGCGGGGGGGCCCACCGGGGAGCTGTTTTTT. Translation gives CASTPAGGPTGELFF.

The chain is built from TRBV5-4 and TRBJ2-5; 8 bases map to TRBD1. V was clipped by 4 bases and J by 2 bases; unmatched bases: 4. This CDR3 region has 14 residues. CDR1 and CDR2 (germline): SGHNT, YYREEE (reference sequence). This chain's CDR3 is CASSLDREQETQYF. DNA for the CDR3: TGTGCCAGCAGCCTGGACAGGGAACAAGAGACCCAGTACTTC.

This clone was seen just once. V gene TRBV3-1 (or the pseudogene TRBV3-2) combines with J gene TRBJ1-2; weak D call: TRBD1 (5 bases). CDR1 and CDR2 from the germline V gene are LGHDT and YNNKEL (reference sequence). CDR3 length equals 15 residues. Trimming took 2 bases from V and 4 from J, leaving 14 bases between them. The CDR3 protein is CASSQWGRAVYGYTF. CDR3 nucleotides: TGTGCCAGCAGCCAATGGGGCAGGGCCGTCTATGGCTACACCTTC.

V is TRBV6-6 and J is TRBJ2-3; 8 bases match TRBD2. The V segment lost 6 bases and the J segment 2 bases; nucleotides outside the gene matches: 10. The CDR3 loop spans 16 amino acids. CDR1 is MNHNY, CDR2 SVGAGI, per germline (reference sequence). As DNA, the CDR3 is TGTGCCAGCAGCCATGGCCGACTAGCGTACACAGATACGCAGTATTTT. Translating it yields CASSHGRLAYTDTQYF.

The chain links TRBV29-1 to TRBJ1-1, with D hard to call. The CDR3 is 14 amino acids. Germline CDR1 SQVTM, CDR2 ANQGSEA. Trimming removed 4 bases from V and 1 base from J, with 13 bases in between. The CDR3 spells CSVVYEGRNTEAFF. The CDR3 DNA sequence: TGCAGCGTTGTGTACGAGGGCCGGAACACTGAAGCTTTCTTT.

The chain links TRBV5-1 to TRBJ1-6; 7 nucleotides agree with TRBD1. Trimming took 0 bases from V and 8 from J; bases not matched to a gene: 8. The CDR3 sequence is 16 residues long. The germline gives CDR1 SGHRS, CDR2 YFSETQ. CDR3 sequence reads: CASSLAQRGGDSPLHF. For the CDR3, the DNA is TGCGCCAGCAGCTTGGCCCAGAGAGGGGGCGATTCACCCCTCCACTTT.

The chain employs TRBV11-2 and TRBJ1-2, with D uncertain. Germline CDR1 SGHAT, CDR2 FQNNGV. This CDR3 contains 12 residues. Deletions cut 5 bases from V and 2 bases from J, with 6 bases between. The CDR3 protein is CASSPENYGYTF. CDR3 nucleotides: TGTGCCAGCAGCCCGGAGAACTATGGCTACACCTTC.

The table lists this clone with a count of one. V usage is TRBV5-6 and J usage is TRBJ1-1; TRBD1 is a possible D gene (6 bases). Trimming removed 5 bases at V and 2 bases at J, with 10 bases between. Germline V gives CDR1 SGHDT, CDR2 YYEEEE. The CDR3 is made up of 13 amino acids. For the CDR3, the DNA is TGTGCCAGCAGTTCAGGGGAAAACACTGAAGCTTTCTTT. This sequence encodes CASSSGENTEAFF.

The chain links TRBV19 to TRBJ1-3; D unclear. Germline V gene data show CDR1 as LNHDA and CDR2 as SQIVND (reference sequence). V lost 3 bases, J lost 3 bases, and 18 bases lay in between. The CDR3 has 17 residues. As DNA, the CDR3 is TGTGCCAGTAGTATTCGTCTGTCGCCGGGAGGTGGAAACACCATATATTTT. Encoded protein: CASSIRLSPGGGNTIYF. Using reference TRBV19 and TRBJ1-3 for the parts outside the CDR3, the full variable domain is DGGITQSPKYLFRKEGQNVTLSCEQNLNHDAMYWYRQDPGQGLRLIYYSQIVNDFQKGDIAEGYSVSREKKESFPLTVTSAQKNPTAFYLCASSIRLSPGGGNTIYFGEGSWLTVV.

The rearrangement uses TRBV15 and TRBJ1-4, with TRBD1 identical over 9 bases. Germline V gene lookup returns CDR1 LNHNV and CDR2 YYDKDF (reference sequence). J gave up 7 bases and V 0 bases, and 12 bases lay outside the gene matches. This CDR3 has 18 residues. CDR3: CATSRDLRDRDYGEKLFF. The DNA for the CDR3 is TGTGCCACCAGCAGAGATCTTAGGGACAGGGATTACGGTGAAAAACTGTTTTTT.

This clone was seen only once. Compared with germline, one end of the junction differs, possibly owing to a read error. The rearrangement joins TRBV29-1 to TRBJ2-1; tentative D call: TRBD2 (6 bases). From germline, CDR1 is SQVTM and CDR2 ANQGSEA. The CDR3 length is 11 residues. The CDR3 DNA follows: TGCAGCGTTGTTACCTCGGACTACCCCCTCTTC. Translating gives CSVVTSDYPLF.

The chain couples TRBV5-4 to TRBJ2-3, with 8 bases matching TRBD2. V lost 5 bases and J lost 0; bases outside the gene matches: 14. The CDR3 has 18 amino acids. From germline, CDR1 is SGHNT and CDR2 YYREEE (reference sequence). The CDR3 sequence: CASRVNLIAGSSTDTQYF. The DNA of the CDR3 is TGTGCCAGCAGGGTCAATTTAATAGCGGGGTCTAGCACAGATACGCAGTATTTT. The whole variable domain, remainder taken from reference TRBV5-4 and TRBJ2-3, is ETGVTQSPTHLIKTRGQQVTLRCSSQSGHNTVSWYQQALGQGPQFIFQYYREEENGRGNFPPRFSGLQFPNYSSELNVNALELDDSALYLCASRVNLIAGSSTDTQYFGPGTRLTVL.

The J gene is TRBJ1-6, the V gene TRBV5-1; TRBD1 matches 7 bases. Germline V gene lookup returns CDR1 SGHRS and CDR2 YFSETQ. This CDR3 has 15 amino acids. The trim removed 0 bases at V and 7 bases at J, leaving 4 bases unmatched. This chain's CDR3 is CASSLAVQGNSPLHF. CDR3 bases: TGCGCCAGCAGCTTGGCAGTACAGGGGAATTCACCCCTCCACTTT.